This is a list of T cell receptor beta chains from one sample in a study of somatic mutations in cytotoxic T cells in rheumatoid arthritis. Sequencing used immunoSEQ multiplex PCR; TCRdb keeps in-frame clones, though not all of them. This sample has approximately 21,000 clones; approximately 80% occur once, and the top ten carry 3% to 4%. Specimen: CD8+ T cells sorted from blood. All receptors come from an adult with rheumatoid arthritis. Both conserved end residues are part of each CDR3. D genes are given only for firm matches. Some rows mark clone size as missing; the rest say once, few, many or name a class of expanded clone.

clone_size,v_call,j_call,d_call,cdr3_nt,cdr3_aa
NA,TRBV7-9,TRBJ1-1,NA,TGTGCCAGCAGCTCATCGGGCCAGCTTGAAGCTTTCTTT,CASSSSGQLEAFF
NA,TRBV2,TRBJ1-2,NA,TGTGCCAGCGGATCGTCCTTGACAGATAACTATGGCTACACCTTC,CASGSSLTDNYGYTF
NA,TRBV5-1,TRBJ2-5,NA,TGCGCCAGCAGCTTGGGTGGAAACCAAGAGACCCAGTACTTC,CASSLGGNQETQYF
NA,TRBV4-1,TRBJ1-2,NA,TGCGCCAGCAGCCAAGATGGGTGGGGAATTAACTATGGCTACACCTTC,CASSQDGWGINYGYTF
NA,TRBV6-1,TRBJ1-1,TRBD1,TGTGCCAGCAGTGAAGAAGGGACAGGGTGGACTGAAGCTTTCTTT,CASSEEGTGWTEAFF
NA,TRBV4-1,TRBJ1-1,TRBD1,TGCGCCAGCAGCCAAGATACAGGGGGCGGCTCAGAAGCTTTCTTT,CASSQDTGGGSEAFF
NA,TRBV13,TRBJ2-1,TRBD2,TGTGCCAGCAGCGCTTTGGGGGGGAACAATGAGCAGTTCTTC,CASSALGGNNEQFF
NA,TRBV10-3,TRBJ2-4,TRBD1,TGTGCCGCCCCTGCTCACGGGACAGGGGTTCCCATTCAGTACTTC,CAAPAHGTGVPIQYF
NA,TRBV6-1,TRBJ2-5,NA,TGTGCCAGCAGTGAAGCTGGGGGGCAAGAGACCCAGTACTTC,CASSEAGGQETQYF
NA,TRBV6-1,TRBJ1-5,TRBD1,TGTGCCAGCAGTGATGAAAGACCTACAGGGGGCCAGCCCCAGCATTTT,CASSDERPTGGQPQHF
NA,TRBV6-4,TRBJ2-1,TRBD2,TGTGCCAGTAGCAAGGGAGCGGGGGGGCCTCTCAATGAGCAGTTCTTC,CASSKGAGGPLNEQFF
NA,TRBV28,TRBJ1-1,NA,TGTGCCAGCTGCGAAGGGTACACTGAAGCTTTCTTT,CASCEGYTEAFF
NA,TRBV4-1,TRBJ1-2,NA,TGCGCCAGCAGCCAAGACCCAGGGGAAGGCTACACCTTC,CASSQDPGEGYTF
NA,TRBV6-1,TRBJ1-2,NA,TGTGCCAGCAGTGAAGCGGGCAGGGGTGGGTATGGCTACACCTTC,CASSEAGRGGYGYTF
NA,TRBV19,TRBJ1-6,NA,TGTGCCAGCGAGAGAACAGGGTACTCACCCCTCCACTTT,CASERTGYSPLHF
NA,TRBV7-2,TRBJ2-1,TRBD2,TGTGCCAGCAGCTTAGTAGGGCAGCGGGGGAATGAGCAGTTCTTC,CASSLVGQRGNEQFF
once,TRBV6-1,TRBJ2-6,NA,TGTGCCAGCAGCTACGACAGCTCTGGGGCCAACGTCCTGACTTTC,CASSYDSSGANVLTF
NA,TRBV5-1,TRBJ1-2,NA,TGCGCCAGCAGCTACGGGGAACAATTCGGCTACACCTTC,CASSYGEQFGYTF
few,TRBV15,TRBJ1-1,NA,TGTGCCACCAGCAGGGGTGGTGGGGGGAGCACTGAAGCTTTCTTT,CATSRGGGGSTEAFF
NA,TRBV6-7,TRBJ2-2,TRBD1,TGTGCCAGCAGTTACTCGACAGGGGCCACCGGGGAGCTGTTTTTT,CASSYSTGATGELFF
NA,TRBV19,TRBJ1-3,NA,TGTGCCAGTAGTATACGAGGGGCGAGCTCTGGAAACACCATATATTTT,CASSIRGASSGNTIYF
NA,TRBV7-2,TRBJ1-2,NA,TGTGCCAGCAGCGCCTATACCGGGACGAACTATGGCTACACCTTC,CASSAYTGTNYGYTF
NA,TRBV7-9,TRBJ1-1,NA,TGTGCCAGCAGCTCTCGTGGGAACACTGAAGCTTTCTTT,CASSSRGNTEAFF
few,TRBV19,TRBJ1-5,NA,TGTGCCAGTAGTAATAGGGTTATGAGTCAGCCCCAGCATTTT,CASSNRVMSQPQHF
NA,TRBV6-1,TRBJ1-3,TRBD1,TGTGTTTATAGACAGGGGGCAGGAAACACCATATATTTT,CVYRQGAGNTIYF
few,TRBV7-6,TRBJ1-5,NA,TGTGCCAGCAGCTTAGGGGCTTCGGGGCCCCAGCATTTT,CASSLGASGPQHF
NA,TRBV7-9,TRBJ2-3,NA,TGTGCCAGCAGTCCTAACCCAGATACGCAGTATTTT,CASSPNPDTQYF
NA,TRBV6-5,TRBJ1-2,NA,TGTGCCAGCAAATTAAGTTCCGAAAACTATGGCTACACCTTC,CASKLSSENYGYTF
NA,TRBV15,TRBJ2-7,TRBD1,TGTGCCACCAGCCGAGGGACAGGGGAAAACGAGCAGTACTTC,CATSRGTGENEQYF
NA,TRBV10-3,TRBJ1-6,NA,TGTGCCATCAGAAAAACAGGGAATAATTCACCCCTCCACTTT,CAIRKTGNNSPLHF
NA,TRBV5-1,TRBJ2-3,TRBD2,TGCGCCAGCAGCTGGGGGACTAGCGGGGGGGCCCGAAATACGCAGTATTTT,CASSWGTSGGARNTQYF
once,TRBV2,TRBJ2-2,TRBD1,TGTGCCAGCAGCCCCCTGACAGGGAGTGCATACACCGGGGAGCTGTTTTTT,CASSPLTGSAYTGELFF
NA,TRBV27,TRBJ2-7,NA,TGTGCCAGCAGTTTATCGGCCGGGGGAGCCTACGAGCAGTACTTC,CASSLSAGGAYEQYF
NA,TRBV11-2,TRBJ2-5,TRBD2,TGTGCCAGCAGCTTAGATTCGGCGGGGGGGCTGGAGACCCAGTACTTC,CASSLDSAGGLETQYF
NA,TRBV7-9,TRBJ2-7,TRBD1,TGTGCCAGCAGCTCCACGGTGACAGGGCTTTCCTACGAGCAGTACTTC,CASSSTVTGLSYEQYF
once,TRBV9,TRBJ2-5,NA,TGTGCCAGCAGCGTAGTGAGGACTTTCCCCGATCAAGAGACCCAGTACTTC,CASSVVRTFPDQETQYF
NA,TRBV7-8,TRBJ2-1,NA,TGTGCCAGCAGCTTTAGGGCGGCATACAATGAGCAGTTCTTC,CASSFRAAYNEQFF
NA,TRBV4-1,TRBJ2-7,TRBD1,TGCGCCAGCAGCCTTTCAGTGGACAGGGTGTCCTACGAGCAGTACTTC,CASSLSVDRVSYEQYF
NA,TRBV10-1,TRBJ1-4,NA,TGCGCCAGCAGTGAGTATCGAAACCGGCAGCCCGAAAAACTGTTTTTT,CASSEYRNRQPEKLFF
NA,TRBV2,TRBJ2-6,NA,TGTGCCAGCAGTAACCATGGCACTGGGGCCAACGTCCTGACTTTC,CASSNHGTGANVLTF
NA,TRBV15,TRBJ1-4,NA,TGTGCCACCAGCAGAGATCGGTCAGGCCTTAATGAAAAACTGTTTTTT,CATSRDRSGLNEKLFF
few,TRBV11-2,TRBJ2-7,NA,TGTGCCAGCAGCTCAGGGGGGGTGTCCTACGAGCAGTACTTC,CASSSGGVSYEQYF
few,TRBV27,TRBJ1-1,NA,TGTGCCAGCAGGACAGGGAACACTGAAGCTTTCTTT,CASRTGNTEAFF
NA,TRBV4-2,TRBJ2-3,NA,TGTGCCAGCAGCCAAGCTACTAACACAGATACGCAGTATTTT,CASSQATNTDTQYF
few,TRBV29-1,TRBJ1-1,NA,TGCAGCGTTGAAGAGCTAACATCCAATGAAGCTTTCTTT,CSVEELTSNEAFF
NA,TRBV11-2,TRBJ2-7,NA,TGTGCCAGCAGCCCAGGGGGGGTGGGGTGGGAGGTCGAGCAGTACTTC,CASSPGGVGWEVEQYF
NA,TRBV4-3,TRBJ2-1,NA,TGCGCCAGCAGCCAAGCTCAGCCAGGGGCCCGGTACAATGAGCAGTTCTTC,CASSQAQPGARYNEQFF
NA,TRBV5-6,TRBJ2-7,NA,TGTGCCAGCAGCCTTGGGTTCACCCACTACGAGCAGTACTTC,CASSLGFTHYEQYF
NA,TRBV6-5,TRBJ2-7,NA,TGTGCCAGCAGTTCATTACCCCCACCCGGGTCCTACGAGCAGTACTTC,CASSSLPPPGSYEQYF
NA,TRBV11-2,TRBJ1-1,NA,TGTGCCAGCAGCTTAGGGGGGGAGAACACTGAAGCTTTCTTT,CASSLGGENTEAFF